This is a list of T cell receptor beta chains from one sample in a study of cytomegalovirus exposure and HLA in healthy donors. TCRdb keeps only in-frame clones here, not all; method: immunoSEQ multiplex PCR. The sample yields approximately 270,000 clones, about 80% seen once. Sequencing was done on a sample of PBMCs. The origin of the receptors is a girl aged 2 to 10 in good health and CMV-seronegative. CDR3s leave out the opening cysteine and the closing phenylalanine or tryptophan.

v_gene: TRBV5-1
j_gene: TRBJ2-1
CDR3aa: ASSFWATEQF

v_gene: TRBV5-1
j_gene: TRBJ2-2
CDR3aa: ASSPGTSGSTGELF

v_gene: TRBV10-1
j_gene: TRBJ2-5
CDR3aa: ASSTGDQETQY

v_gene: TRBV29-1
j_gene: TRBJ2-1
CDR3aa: SVEGGTASYNEQF

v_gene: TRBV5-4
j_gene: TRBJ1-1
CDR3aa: ASSLDLLQYTEAF

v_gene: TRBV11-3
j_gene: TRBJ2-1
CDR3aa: ASSLAGSIGTSGSLYEQF

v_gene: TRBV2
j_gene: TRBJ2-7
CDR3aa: ASSVLETSSYEQY

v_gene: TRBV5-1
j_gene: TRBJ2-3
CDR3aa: ASSLLSGDTQY

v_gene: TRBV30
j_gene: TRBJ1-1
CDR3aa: AWSGEAGTEAF

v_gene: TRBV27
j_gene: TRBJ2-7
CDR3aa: ASSSLAGGQVGQY

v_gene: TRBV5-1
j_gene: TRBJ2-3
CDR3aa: ASSPGQPFTDTQY

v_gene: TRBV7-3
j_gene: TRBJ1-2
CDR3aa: ASSQAHNYGYT

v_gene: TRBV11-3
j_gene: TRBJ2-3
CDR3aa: ASSLVGLAGFPDTQY

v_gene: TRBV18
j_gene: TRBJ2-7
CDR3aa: ASSPGVAGGGEQY

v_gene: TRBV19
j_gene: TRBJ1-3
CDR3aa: ASSITVSGNTIY

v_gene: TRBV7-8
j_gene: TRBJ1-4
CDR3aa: ASSPRQGREKLF

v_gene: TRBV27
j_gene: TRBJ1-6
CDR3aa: ASSFFNSPLH